These 9 T cell receptor beta chains were sequenced from one sample in a study of T cell repertoires and HLA-DP antigens. TCRdb keeps only in-frame clones here, not all; method: immunoSEQ multiplex PCR. The table shows around 100,000 clones, with 80% to 95% occurring only once. Antigen specificity for these receptors is unknown. What was sequenced was CD4+ T cells from PBMCs. All receptors come from a woman younger than 35 in good health and CMV-seronegative.

The chain links TRBV5-5 to TRBJ2-2; 11 bases agree with TRBD2. J was trimmed by 4 bases and V by 4 bases; bases with no gene match: 3. Germline assignment: CDR1 SGHKS and CDR2 YYEKEE (reference sequence). The CDR3 consists of 15 residues. The CDR3: CASSLGLAGTGELFF. CDR3 nucleotide sequence: TGTGCCAGCAGCCTAGGACTAGCGGGCACCGGGGAGCTGTTTTTT.

V usage is TRBV6-5 and J usage is TRBJ2-7; no reliable D call. The germline V gene encodes CDR1 MNHEY and CDR2 SVGAGI. Trimming left V 0 bases short and J 0 bases short, with 6 bases between. This CDR3 region has 14 residues. CDR3 in amino acids: CASSYSAYSYEQYF. The CDR3, as DNA: TGTGCCAGCAGTTACTCGGCTTACTCCTACGAGCAGTACTTC.

This clone was counted between two and nine times. The chain employs TRBV4-1 and TRBJ1-5; 8 nucleotides agree with TRBD1. Germline trimming cut 0 bases from V and 0 bases from J; bases unmatched to any gene: 16. Germline V gene data show CDR1 as MGHRA and CDR2 as YSYEKL. The CDR3 sequence is 21 residues long. CDR3 region: CASSQDPVTGTGLYSNQPQHF. CDR3 DNA sequence: TGCGCCAGCAGCCAAGATCCCGTAACCGGGACAGGCCTATATAGCAATCAGCCCCAGCATTTT.

The chain combines TRBV18 with TRBJ2-3; no reliable D call. Trimming took off 0 bases at V and 4 bases at J, with 14 bases between the two ends. The CDR3 length is 16 residues. Germline loops: CDR1 KGHSH, CDR2 LQKENI. The CDR3 DNA follows: TGTGCCAGCTCACCACCGGGCCTAAGGGAACCAGATACGCAGTATTTT. It encodes CASSPPGLREPDTQYF.

V usage is TRBV9 and J usage is TRBJ1-1; no definite D call. This CDR3 is built from 15 residues. V was clipped by 0 bases and J by 0 bases, with 9 bases between them. The germline V gene has CDR1 SGDLS and CDR2 YYNGEE. The CDR3 region is CASSVDGNLNTEAFF. CDR3 bases: TGTGCCAGCAGCGTAGACGGGAATTTGAACACTGAAGCTTTCTTT.

The rearrangement uses TRBV29-1 and TRBJ2-1; no clear D. The CDR3 consists of 12 residues. The germline CDR1 and CDR2 sequences are SQVTM and ANQGSEA. Trimming took off 0 bases at V and 4 bases at J, with 4 bases between the two ends. CDR3 nucleotides: TGCAGCGTTGAAGAGCGGTACAATGAGCAGTTCTTC. Encoded protein: CSVEERYNEQFF.

This clone was detected only a few times. The CDR3 sequence is CAISDIGNTIYF. In DNA, the CDR3 is TGTGCCATCAGTGATATAGGAAACACCATATATTTT. The J gene is TRBJ1-3, the V gene TRBV10-3; D unclear. Between the trimmed V and J ends, which lost 3 bases and 4 bases, there was a span of 4 bases. The CDR3 has 12 residues. CDR1 and CDR2 from the germline V gene are ENHRY and SYGVKD.

The chain carries TRBV7-8 and TRBJ2-7, with D possibly TRBD1 on 5 matching bases. This CDR3 has 14 amino acids. Trimming shortened V by 4 bases and J by 4 bases, and 14 bases separated the two germline ends. Per the germline V gene, CDR1 is SGHVS and CDR2 is FQNEAQ. CDR3 coding DNA: TGTGCCAGCAGCTCACGACAGAGACCATACGAGCAGTACGTC. This gives the protein CASSSRQRPYEQYV.

The genes are TRBV28 and TRBJ2-5, with D uncertain. The CDR3 totals 13 residues. With 6 bases removed from V and 6 bases from J, the gap between germline ends came to 14 bases. Germline V gene sequence: CDR1 MDHEN, CDR2 SYDVKM. CDR3 sequence (DNA): TGTGCCAGCAGGACCAGCACCACACAGACCCAGTACTTC. Amino acids: CASRTSTTQTQYF.